These 15 T cell receptor beta chains came from one sample sequenced in a study of blood T cells in healthy people across ages. Alongside a J-beta primer mix, a sample-barcoded 5' primer served in a second PCR lasting about 7 to 11 cycles. Each CDR3 protein is one row after TCRdb ran MiXCR on the 5' RACE reads. The profile shows over 450,000 distinct CDR3 sequences, 24% of them singletons. The same specimen was also included in a second study, on T cells of mothers and their children.

The specimen sequenced was blood. These receptors all come from a boy under 18 in good health.

This clonotype was seen just once. The V gene is TRBV18, the J gene TRBJ1-6; D gene unclear. Trimming cost V 1 base and J 6 bases, with 4 bases left between them. This CDR3 comprises 13 residues. In germline, CDR1 is KGHSH, CDR2 LQKENI. The CDR3 sequence is CASSPQPNSPLHF. DNA of the CDR3: TGTGCCAGCTCACCACAGCCTAATTCACCCCTCCACTTT.

This clonotype turned up a few times. A read error may be the cause here, since a much bigger clone is one base away. The CDR3 region is CASSSIGDSRYEQCF. Here the CDR3 DNA reads TGTGCCAGCAGTTCGATCGGAGATTCTCGGTACGAGCAGTGCTTC. The rearrangement joins TRBV27 to TRBJ2-7; unclear D gene. The CDR3 runs 15 residues. Germline V lookup: CDR1 MNHEY, CDR2 SMNVEV (reference sequence).

The CDR3 DNA follows: TGTGCCAGCAAGTCGAGAGATACGCAGTATTTT. Amino acids: CASKSRDTQYF. The chain carries TRBV9 and TRBJ2-3; no clear D. This CDR3 contains 11 residues. V lost 6 bases and J lost 5, with 7 bases in between. Germline CDR1 and CDR2: SGDLS and YYNGEE.

The chain uses TRBV28 and TRBJ2-7; a possible D gene is TRBD2 (5 bases). From germline, CDR1 is MDHEN and CDR2 SYDVKM. CDR3 length equals 16 residues. With 3 bases removed from V and 7 bases from J, the gap between germline ends came to 22 bases. CDR3 amino acids: CASSFDSSGRGREQYF. The CDR3, as DNA: TGTGCCAGCAGTTTTGATAGCTCCGGAAGAGGGCGGGAGCAGTACTTC.

This clonotype was detected a few times. This rearrangement joins TRBV7-2 to TRBJ1-3; no reliable D call. Per germline, CDR1 SGHTA and CDR2 FQGNSA. The CDR3 loop spans 14 amino acids. The V gene lost 1 base and the J gene lost 4 bases, with 8 bases spanning the gap. CDR3 DNA: TGTGCCAGCAGCTTAGGTGTGGGCGGAAACACCATATATTTT. This codes for CASSLGVGGNTIYF.

This clonotype has only a few counts. The chain employs TRBV7-8 and TRBJ2-1, with TRBD2 matching 7 bases. The J segment lost 2 bases and the V segment lost 5 bases, leaving 6 bases of the junction unmatched. From germline, CDR1 is SGHVS and CDR2 FQNEAQ. This CDR3 region has 15 residues. The CDR3 DNA is TGTGCCAGCAGCAACAGCGGGGAAACCTACAATGAGCAGTTCTTC. Translated, it gives CASSNSGETYNEQFF.

V gene TRBV4-3 combines with J gene TRBJ1-6, with D perhaps TRBD1 (5 bases). Germline V gives CDR1 LGHNA, CDR2 YSLEER. Trimming stripped 0 bases from V and 14 bases from J, with 11 bases between. The CDR3 has 13 residues. The CDR3 protein is CASSQDGGKALHF. The DNA for the CDR3 is TGCGCCAGCAGCCAAGATGGGGGGAAAGCCCTCCACTTT.

The V and J genes are TRBV27 and TRBJ2-7; the match to TRBD2 covers 8 bases. Looked up from germline, CDR1 is MNHEY and CDR2 is SMNVEV (reference sequence). The CDR3 has 16 amino acids. Germline trimming cut 7 bases from V and 3 bases from J; bases unmatched to any gene: 14. CDR3 nucleotides: TGTGCCAGCAACAAGCACGATAGCGGGACCCACTACGAGCAGTACTTC. It translates to CASNKHDSGTHYEQYF.

The V call is TRBV28, the J call TRBJ1-3, with 9 bases identical to TRBD1. Trimming removed 2 bases from V and 3 bases from J; junction bases left unmatched: 5. The CDR3 totals 16 residues. Germline V gene data show CDR1 as MDHEN and CDR2 as SYDVKM. The CDR3 DNA follows: TGTGCCAGCAGTTTAGGGGGACAGGGAAGTGGAAACACCATATATTTT. Protein: CASSLGGQGSGNTIYF.

This clonotype appeared a few times. The chain recombines TRBV20-1 with TRBJ1-5; 9 bases fit TRBD1. This CDR3 is built from 14 residues. Germline lookup yields CDR1 DFQATT and CDR2 SNEGSKA (reference sequence). V trimming: 5 bases; J trimming: 6 bases; junction bases outside the gene matches: 8. The CDR3 is CSAYGQGSGQPQHF. CDR3 DNA: TGCAGTGCTTACGGACAGGGGAGTGGTCAGCCCCAGCATTTT.

In this sample, this clonotype turned up a few times. The chain employs TRBV27 and TRBJ1-6, with D unclear. The V gene lost 6 bases and the J gene lost 4 bases, with 7 bases spanning the gap. The CDR3 totals 13 residues. Germline V lookup: CDR1 MNHEY, CDR2 SMNVEV (reference sequence). In nucleotides, the CDR3 is TGTGCCAGCAGCGCTTCTTATAATTCACCCCTCCACTTT. It specifies CASSASYNSPLHF.

The V gene is TRBV7-9, the J gene TRBJ2-7; D remains ambiguous. The V end was cut by 8 bases, the J end by 6 bases, with 17 bases between. This CDR3 has 13 amino acids. Germline assignment: CDR1 SEHNR and CDR2 FQNEAQ (reference sequence). The CDR3 here is CASHEDLSGEQYF. The CDR3, as DNA: TGTGCCAGCCATGAGGACCTCTCTGGCGAGCAGTACTTC.

To note about this clonotype: Given a much more abundant clone one base away, this may be a read error. The rearrangement uses TRBV2 and TRBJ2-5; D may be TRBD2 (5 bases). CDR1 and CDR2 (germline): SNHLY, FYNNEI. With 4 bases removed from V and 4 bases from J, the gap between germline ends came to 13 bases. This CDR3 has 14 amino acids. DNA of the CDR3: TGTGCCAGCAGTGTCCCGGGGTACCGAGAGACCCAGTACTTC. Its protein is CASSVPGYRETQYF.

The chain uses TRBV5-1 and TRBJ2-5; D not certain. V lost 0 bases and J lost 1, with 10 bases in between. CDR1 and CDR2 (germline): SGHRS, YFSETQ. CDR3 length equals 15 residues. Written as DNA, the CDR3 is TGCGCCAGCAGCTTGGATCCAGGACCCCAAGAGACCCAGTACTTC. Translating gives CASSLDPGPQETQYF. The full variable domain, rest sourced from reference TRBV5-1 and TRBJ2-5, is KAGVTQTPRYLIKTRGQQVTLSCSPISGHRSVSWYQQTPGQGLQFLFEYFSETQRNKGNFPGRFSGRQFSNSRSEMNVSTLELGDSALYLCASSLDPGPQETQYFGPGTRLLVL.

V and J are TRBV7-9 and TRBJ2-5; TRBD1 matches 8 bases. Germline CDR1 reads SEHNR; CDR2 reads FQNEAQ (reference sequence). The CDR3 loop spans 16 amino acids. The V gene end was trimmed by 5 bases and the J gene end by 1 base; junction bases not matched to a gene: 9. CDR3 DNA: TGTGCCAGCAGCACCCGACAGGGGAGATTCCAAGAGACCCAGTACTTC. Translation gives CASSTRQGRFQETQYF.